Described below is a single T cell receptor beta chain sequence and its context. Its antigen is not identified. No conserved phenylalanine or tryptophan ends this CDR3, so it is likely a read error. The sample comes from a study of glioma-infiltrating T cells. The study, taken as a whole, reports: Gliomas, especially low-grade, showed above-expected tissue-blood divergence; non-neoplastic patients showed below. Tissue and blood shared very few CDR3 sequences.

TCR alpha and beta CDR3 regions were amplified from RNA using iRepertoire nested multiplex PCR. TCRdb recomputed calls from the multiplex PCR reads with MiXCR, one row per CDR3 protein. The sample has about 130,000 distinct CDR3 sequences; under 25% are singletons. Unmatched junction bases numbered 7, after V lost 5 bases and J lost 4 bases. The CDR3 spans 14 residues. Germline CDR1 is MNHEY and CDR2 is SVGAGI. The material sequenced was glioma tissue, nonneoplastic brain tissue, or PBMCs (not recorded which). The clonotype was recovered from a human donor with low-grade glioma or glioblastoma, undergoing nonglioma brain surgery, or in good health (not recorded which). The J gene is TRBJ2-5, the V gene TRBV6-5, with TRBD1 identical over 7 bases. The CDR3 sequence: CASSESGGRETQYL. In nucleotides, the CDR3 is TGTGCCAGCAGTGAGTCAGGGGGACGAGAGACCCAGTACCTC.